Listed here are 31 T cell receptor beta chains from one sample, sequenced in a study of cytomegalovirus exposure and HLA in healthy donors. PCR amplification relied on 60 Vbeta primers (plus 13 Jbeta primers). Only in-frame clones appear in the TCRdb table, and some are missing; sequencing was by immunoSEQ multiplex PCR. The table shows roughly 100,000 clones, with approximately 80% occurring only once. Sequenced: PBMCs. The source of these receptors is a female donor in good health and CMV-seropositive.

This CDR3 reads CASSGGQNYEQYF. The CDR3 coding sequence is TGTGCCAGCAGCGGGGGACAGAACTACGAGCAGTACTTC. The rearrangement joins TRBV5-4 to TRBJ2-7, with TRBD1 matching over 7 bases. The CDR3 sequence is 13 residues long. The germline gives CDR1 SGHNT, CDR2 YYREEE (reference sequence). The V and J ends lost 4 bases and 3 bases, in that order; junction bases with no gene match: 4.

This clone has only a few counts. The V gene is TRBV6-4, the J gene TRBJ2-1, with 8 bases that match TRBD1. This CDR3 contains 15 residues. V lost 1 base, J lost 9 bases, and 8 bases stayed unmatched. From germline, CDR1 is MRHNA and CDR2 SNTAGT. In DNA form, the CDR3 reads TGTGCCAGCAGTGACTGGAACAGGGGGTTCGGTGAGCAGTTCTTC. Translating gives CASSDWNRGFGEQFF.

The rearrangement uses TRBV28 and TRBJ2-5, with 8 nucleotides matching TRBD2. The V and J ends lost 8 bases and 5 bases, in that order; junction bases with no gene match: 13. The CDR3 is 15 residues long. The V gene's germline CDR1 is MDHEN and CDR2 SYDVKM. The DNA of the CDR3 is TGTGCCAGCTCGTTGAGAGCGGGAGCCTGGGAGACCCAGTACTTC. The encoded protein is CASSLRAGAWETQYF.

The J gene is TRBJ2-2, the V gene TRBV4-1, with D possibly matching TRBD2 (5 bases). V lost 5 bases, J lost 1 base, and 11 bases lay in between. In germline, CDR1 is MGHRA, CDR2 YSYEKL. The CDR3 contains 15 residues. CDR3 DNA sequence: TGCGCCAGCAGCGGAGGACTTCTGAACACCGGGGAGCTGTTTTTT. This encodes CASSGGLLNTGELFF.

The CDR3 nucleotides read TGTGCCAGTAGGGCGACAGGGGGCATGGACAATGAGCAGTTCTTC. Translated: CASRATGGMDNEQFF. This rearrangement joins TRBV19 to TRBJ2-1, with 10 bases that match TRBD1. Germline CDR1 is LNHDA and CDR2 is SQIVND (reference sequence). With V trimmed by 6 bases and J by 5 bases, 7 bases remained unmatched. The CDR3 consists of 15 residues.

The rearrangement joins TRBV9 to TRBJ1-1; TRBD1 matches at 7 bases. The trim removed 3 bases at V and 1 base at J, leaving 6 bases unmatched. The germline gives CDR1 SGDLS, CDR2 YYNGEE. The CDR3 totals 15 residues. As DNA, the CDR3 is TGTGCCAGCAGCGCACCCGGGACAGCGAACACTGAAGCTTTCTTT. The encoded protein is CASSAPGTANTEAFF.

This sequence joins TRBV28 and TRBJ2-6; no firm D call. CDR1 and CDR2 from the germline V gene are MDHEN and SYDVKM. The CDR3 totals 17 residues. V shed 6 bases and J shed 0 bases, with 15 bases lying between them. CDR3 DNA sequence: TGTGCCAGCAGCACCCAAATTTATAGCTCTGGGGCCAACGTCCTGACTTTC. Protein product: CASSTQIYSSGANVLTF.

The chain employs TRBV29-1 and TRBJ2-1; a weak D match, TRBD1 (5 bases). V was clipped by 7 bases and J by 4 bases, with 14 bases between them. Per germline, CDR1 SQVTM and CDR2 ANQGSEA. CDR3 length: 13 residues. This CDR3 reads CSAPGLEYNEQFF. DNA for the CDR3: TGCAGCGCCCCAGGGTTAGAGTACAATGAGCAGTTCTTC.

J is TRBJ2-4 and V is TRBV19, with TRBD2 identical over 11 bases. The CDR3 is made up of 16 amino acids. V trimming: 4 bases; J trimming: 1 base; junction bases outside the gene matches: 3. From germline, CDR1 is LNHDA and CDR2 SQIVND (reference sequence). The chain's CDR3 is CASSSGTSGAKNIQYF. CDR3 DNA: TGTGCCAGTAGTAGTGGGACTAGCGGCGCCAAAAACATTCAGTACTTC.

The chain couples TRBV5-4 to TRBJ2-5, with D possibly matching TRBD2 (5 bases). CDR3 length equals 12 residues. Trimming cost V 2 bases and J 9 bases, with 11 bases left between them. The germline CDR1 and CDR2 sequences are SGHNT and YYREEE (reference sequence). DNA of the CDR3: TGTGCCAGCAGCTTAGGTTTCGGGGCCCAGTACTTC. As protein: CASSLGFGAQYF.

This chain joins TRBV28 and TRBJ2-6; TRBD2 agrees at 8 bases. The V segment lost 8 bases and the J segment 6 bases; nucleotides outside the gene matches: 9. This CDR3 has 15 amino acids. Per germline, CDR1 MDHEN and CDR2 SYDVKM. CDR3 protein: CASSSGGLSANVLTF. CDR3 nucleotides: TGTGCCAGCTCCTCGGGGGGGCTCTCGGCCAACGTCCTGACTTTC. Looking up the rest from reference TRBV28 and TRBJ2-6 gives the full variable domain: DVKVTQSSRYLVKRTGEKVFLECVQDMDHENMFWYRQDPGLGLRLIYFSYDVKMKEKGDIPEGYSVSREKKERFSLILESASTNQTSMYLCASSSGGLSANVLTFGAGSRLTVL.

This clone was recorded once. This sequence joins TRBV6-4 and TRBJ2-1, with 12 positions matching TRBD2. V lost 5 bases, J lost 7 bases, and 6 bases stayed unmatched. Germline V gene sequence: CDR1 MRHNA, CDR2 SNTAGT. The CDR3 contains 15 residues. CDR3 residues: CASSYSGTSGNEQFF. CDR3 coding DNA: TGTGCCAGCAGTTATTCCGGGACTAGCGGGAATGAGCAGTTCTTC.

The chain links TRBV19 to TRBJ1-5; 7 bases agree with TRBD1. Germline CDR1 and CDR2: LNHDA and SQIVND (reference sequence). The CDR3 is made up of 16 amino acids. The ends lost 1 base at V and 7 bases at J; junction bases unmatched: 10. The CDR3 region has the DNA TGTGCCAGTAGTATAGGAGGGACAGAGAATCCACAGCCCCAGCATTTT. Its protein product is CASSIGGTENPQPQHF. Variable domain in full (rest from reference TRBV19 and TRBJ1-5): DGGITQSPKYLFRKEGQNVTLSCEQNLNHDAMYWYRQDPGQGLRLIYYSQIVNDFQKGDIAEGYSVSREKKESFPLTVTSAQKNPTAFYLCASSIGGTENPQPQHFGDGTRLSIL.

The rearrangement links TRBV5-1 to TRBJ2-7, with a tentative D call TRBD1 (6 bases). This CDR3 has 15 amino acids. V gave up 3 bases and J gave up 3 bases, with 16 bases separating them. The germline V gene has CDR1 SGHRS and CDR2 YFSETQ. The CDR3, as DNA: TGCGCCAGCAGCTGGGATGGGGGCGGAAGCTACGAGCAGTACTTC. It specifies CASSWDGGGSYEQYF.

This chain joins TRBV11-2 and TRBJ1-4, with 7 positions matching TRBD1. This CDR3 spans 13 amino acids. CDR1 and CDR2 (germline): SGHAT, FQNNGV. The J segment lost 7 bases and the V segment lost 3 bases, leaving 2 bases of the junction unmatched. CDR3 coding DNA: TGTGCCAGCAGCTTGCCAGGGGGTGAAAAACTGTTTTTT. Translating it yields CASSLPGGEKLFF.

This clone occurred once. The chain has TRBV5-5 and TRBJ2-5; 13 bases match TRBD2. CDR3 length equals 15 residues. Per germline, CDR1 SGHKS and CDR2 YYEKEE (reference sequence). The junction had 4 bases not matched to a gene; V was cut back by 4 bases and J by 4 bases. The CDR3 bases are TGTGCCAGCAGCCCGGGACTAGCGGGGAGAGAGACCCAGTACTTC. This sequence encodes CASSPGLAGRETQYF.

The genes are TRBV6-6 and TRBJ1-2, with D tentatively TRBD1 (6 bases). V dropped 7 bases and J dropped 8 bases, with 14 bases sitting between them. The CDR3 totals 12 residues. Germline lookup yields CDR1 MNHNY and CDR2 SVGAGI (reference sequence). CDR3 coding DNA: TGTGCCAGCAACCTACAGGGCTGGGGCTACACCTTC. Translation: CASNLQGWGYTF.

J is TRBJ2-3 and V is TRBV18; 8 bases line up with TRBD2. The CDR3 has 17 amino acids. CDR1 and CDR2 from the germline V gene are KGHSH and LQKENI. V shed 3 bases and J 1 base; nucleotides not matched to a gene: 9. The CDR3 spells CASSPLSGGAGTDTQYF. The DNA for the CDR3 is TGTGCCAGCTCACCGTTATCGGGGGGGGCAGGCACAGATACGCAGTATTTT.

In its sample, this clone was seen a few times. DNA of the CDR3: TGTGCCAGCAGAGGACAGGGGGTTAAGTACGAGCAGTACTTC. Its protein is CASRGQGVKYEQYF. This rearrangement joins TRBV25-1 to TRBJ2-7; 10 bases line up with TRBD1. This CDR3 comprises 14 residues. Germline-derived CDR1 and CDR2 are MGHDK and SYGVNS. J lost 4 bases, V lost 6 bases, and 6 bases had no gene match.

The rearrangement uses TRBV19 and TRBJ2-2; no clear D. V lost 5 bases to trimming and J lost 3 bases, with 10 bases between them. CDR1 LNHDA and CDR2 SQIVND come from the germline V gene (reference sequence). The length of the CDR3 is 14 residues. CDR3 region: CASSSPFYTGELFF. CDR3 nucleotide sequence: TGTGCCAGTAGTTCCCCCTTCTACACCGGGGAGCTGTTTTTT.

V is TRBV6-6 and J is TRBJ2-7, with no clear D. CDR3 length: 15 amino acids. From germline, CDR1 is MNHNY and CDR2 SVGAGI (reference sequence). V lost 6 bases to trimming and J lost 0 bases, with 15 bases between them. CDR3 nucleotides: TGTGCCAGCAGCCCGTACTCGCGGTCCTCCTACGAGCAGTACTTC. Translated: CASSPYSRSSYEQYF.

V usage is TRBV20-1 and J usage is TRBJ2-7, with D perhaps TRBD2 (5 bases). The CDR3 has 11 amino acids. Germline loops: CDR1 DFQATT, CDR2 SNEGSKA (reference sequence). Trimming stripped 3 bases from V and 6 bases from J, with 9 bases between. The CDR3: CSASGGREQYF. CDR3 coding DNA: TGCAGTGCTAGCGGAGGACGCGAGCAGTACTTC.

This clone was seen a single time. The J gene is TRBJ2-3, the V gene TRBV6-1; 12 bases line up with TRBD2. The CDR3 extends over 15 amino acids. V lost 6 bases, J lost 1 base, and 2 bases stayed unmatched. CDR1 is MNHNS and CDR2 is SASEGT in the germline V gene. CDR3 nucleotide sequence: TGTGCCAGCAGCCGACTAGCGGGGGGCACAGATACGCAGTATTTT. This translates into CASSRLAGGTDTQYF.

CDR3 residues: CAWSGLAAETQYF. The CDR3 DNA is TGTGCCTGGAGTGGGCTAGCGGCCGAGACCCAGTACTTC. This sequence joins TRBV30 and TRBJ2-5; 7 bases agree with TRBD2. J was trimmed by 5 bases and V by 1 base; bases with no gene match: 4. Looked up from germline, CDR1 is GTSNPN and CDR2 is SVGIG (reference sequence). This CDR3 spans 13 amino acids.

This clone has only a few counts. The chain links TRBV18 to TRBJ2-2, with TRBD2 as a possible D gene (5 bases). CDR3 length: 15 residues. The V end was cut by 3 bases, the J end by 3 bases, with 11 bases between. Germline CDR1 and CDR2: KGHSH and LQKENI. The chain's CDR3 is CASSPDRRDTGELFF. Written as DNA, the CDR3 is TGTGCCAGCTCACCCGACCGGCGGGACACCGGGGAGCTGTTTTTT.

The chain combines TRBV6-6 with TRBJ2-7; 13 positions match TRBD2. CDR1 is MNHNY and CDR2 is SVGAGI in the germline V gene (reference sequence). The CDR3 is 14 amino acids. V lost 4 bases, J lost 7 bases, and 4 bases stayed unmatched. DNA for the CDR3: TGTGCCAGCAGTTCGGGACTAGCGGGGACTGAGCAGTACTTC. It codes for CASSSGLAGTEQYF.

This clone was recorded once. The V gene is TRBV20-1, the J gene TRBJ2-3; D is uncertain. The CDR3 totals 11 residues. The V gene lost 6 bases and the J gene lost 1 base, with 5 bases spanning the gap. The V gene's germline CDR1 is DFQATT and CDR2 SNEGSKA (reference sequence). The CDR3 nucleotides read TGCAGTGCAGCGCGCACAGATACGCAGTATTTT. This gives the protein CSAARTDTQYF.

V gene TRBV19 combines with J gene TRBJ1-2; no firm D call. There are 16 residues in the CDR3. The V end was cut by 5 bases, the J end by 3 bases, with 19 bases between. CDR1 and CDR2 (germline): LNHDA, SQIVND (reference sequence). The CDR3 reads CASSPYRRSKHYGYTF. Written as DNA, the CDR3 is TGTGCCAGTAGTCCCTATAGGAGGTCTAAGCACTATGGCTACACCTTC.

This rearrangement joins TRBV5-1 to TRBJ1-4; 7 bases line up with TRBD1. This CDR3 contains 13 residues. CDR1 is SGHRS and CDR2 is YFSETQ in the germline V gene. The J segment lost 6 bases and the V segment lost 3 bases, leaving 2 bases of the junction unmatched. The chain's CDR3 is CASSSGQYEKLFF. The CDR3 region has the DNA TGCGCCAGCAGCTCGGGACAGTATGAAAAACTGTTTTTT.

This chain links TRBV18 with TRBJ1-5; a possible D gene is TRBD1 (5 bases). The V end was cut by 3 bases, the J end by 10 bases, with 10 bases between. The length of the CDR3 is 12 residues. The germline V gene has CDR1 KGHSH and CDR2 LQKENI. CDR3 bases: TGTGCCAGCTCACCGGGGGAGGGCCCCCAGCATTTT. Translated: CASSPGEGPQHF.

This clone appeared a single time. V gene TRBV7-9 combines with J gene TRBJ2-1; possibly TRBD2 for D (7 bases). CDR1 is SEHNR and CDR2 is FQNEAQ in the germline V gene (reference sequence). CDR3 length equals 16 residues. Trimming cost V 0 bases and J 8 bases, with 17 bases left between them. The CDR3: CASSLAGGPFWDEQFF. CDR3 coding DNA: TGTGCCAGCAGCTTAGCGGGGGGGCCTTTTTGGGATGAGCAGTTCTTC.